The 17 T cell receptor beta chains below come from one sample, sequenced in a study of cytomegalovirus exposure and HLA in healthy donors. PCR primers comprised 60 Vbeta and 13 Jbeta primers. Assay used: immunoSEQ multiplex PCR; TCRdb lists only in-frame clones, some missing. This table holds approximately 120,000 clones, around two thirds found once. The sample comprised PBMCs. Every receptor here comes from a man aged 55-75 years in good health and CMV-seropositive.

The CDR3 region is CASSPRESLYEQYF. The CDR3 nucleotides read TGTGCCAGCAGTCCTAGGGAGTCCCTCTACGAGCAGTACTTC. The chain couples TRBV9 to TRBJ2-7; perhaps TRBD2 as D (5 bases). V dropped 5 bases and J dropped 3 bases, with 15 bases sitting between them. Germline V lookup: CDR1 SGDLS, CDR2 YYNGEE. The CDR3 is 14 amino acids.

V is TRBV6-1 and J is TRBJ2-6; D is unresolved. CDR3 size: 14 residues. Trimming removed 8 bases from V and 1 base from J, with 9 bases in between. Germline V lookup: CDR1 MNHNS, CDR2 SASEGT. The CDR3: CASLGSSGANVLTF. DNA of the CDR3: TGTGCCAGCCTGGGCTCTTCTGGGGCCAACGTCCTGACTTTC.

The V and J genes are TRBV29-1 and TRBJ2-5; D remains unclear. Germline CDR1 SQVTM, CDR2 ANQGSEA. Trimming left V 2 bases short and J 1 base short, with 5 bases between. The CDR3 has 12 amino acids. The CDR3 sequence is CSVESSQETQYF. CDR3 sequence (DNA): TGCAGCGTTGAATCTAGCCAAGAGACCCAGTACTTC.

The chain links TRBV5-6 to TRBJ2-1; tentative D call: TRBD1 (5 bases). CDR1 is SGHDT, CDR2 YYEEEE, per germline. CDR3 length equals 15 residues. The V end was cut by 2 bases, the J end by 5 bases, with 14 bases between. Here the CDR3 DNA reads TGTGCCAGCAGCTTTTCTCCAGGGTGGGACAATGAGCAGTTCTTC. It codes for CASSFSPGWDNEQFF.

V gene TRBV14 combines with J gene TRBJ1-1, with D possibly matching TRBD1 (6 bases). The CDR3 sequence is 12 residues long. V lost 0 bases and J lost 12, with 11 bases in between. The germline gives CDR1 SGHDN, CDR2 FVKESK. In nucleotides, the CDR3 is TGTGCCAGCAGCCAAGACACAGGGCGATCTTTCTTT. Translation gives CASSQDTGRSFF.

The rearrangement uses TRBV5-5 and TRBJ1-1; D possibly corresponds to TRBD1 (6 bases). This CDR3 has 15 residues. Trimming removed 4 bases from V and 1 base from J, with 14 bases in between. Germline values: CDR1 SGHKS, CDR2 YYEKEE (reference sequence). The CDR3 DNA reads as TGTGCCAGCAGCCTGACCGGGACACCGAACACTGAAGCTTTCTTT. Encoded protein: CASSLTGTPNTEAFF.

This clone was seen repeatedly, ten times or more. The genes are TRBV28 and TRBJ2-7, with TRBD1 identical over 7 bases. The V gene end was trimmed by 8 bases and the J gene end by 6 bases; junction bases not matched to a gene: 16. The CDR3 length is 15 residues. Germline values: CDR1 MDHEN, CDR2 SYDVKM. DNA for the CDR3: TGTGCCAGCCATGGAAGGGGGCAAGGGGGTCGCGAGCAGTACTTC. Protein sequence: CASHGRGQGGREQYF.

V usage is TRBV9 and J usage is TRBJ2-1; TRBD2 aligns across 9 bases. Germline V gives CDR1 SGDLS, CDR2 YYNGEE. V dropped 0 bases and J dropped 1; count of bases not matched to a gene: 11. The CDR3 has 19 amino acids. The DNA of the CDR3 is TGTGCCAGCAGCGTAGTTGGAGGGTCTAGCGGGGCTTCCTACAATGAGCAGTTCTTC. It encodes CASSVVGGSSGASYNEQFF.

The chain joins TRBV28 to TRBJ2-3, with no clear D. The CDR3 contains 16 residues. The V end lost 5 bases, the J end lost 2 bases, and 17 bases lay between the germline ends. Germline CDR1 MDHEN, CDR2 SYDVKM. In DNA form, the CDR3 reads TGTGCCAGCAGTGTTGGAGTTGGCAGACCCACAGATACGCAGTATTTT. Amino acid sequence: CASSVGVGRPTDTQYF.

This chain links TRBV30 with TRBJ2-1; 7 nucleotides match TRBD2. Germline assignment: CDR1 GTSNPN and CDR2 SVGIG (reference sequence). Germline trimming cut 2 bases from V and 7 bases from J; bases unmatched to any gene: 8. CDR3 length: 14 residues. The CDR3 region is CAWSRTGGLNEQFF. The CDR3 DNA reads TGTGCCTGGAGTAGGACGGGGGGTTTGAATGAGCAGTTCTTC.

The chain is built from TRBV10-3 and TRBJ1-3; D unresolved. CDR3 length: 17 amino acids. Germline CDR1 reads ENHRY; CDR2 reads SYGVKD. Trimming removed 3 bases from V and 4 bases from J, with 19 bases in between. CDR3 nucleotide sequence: TGTGCCATCAGTGAATCGTCACCTACAGATACCGGAAACACCATATATTTT. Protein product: CAISESSPTDTGNTIYF.

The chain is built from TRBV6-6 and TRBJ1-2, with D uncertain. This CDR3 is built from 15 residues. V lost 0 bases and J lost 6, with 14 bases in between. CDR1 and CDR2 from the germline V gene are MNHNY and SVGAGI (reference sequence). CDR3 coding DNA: TGTGCCAGCAGTTACTCAAGTCGGAGGGCTGATGGCTACACCTTC. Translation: CASSYSSRRADGYTF.

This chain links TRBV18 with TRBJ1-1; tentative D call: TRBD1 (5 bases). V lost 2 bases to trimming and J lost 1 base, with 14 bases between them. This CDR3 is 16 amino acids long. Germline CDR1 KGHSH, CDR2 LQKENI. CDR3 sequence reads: CASSPGRGRGNTEAFF. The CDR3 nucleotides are TGTGCCAGCTCACCAGGTAGGGGTAGGGGGAACACTGAAGCTTTCTTT.

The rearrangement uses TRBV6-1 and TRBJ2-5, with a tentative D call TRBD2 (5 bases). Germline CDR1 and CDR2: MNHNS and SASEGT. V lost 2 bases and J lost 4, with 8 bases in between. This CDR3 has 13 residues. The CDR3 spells CASSELLGETQYF. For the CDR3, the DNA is TGTGCCAGCAGTGAACTACTAGGAGAGACCCAGTACTTC.

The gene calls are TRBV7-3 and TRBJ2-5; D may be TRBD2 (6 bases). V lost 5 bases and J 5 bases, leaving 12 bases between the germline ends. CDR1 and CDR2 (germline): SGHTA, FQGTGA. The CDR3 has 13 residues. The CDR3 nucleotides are TGTGCCAGCAGCCGGGGACGGGAGGAGACCCAGTACTTC. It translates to CASSRGREETQYF. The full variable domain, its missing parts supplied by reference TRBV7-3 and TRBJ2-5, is GAGVSQTPSNKVTEKGKYVELRCDPISGHTALYWYRQSLGQGPEFLIYFQGTGAADDSGLPNDRFFAVRPEGSVSTLKIQRTERGDSAVYLCASSRGREETQYFGPGTRLLVL.

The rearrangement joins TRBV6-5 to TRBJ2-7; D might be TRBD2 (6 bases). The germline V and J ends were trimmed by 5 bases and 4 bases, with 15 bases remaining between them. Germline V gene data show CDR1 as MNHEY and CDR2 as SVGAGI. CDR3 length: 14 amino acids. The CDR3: CASSRTGGRYEQYF. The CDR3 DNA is TGTGCCAGCAGTCGGACCGGGGGACGTTACGAGCAGTACTTC.

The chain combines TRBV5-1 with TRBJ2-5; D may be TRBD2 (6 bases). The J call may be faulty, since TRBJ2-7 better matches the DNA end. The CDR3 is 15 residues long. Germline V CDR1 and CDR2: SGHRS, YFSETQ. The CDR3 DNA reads TGCGCCAGCAGCTTACCCCGGGAGAGGTCCTACGAGCAGTACTTC. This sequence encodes CASSLPRERSYEQYF.